This TCR beta chain was obtained from a study of cytomegalovirus exposure and HLA in healthy donors. There are 15 residues in the CDR3. CDR1 and CDR2 from the germline V gene are LGHNA and YNFKEQ. V gave up 0 bases and J gave up 0 bases, with 9 bases separating them. In the case of this clone: Its cognate antigen is unknown. Other DNA sequences in the sample encode the same CDR3.

Primers included in the PCR were 60 Vbeta and 13 Jbeta primers. Using immunoSEQ multiplex PCR, the repertoire was profiled, and TCRdb retains in-frame clones only, with some absent. In the table there are tens of thousands of clones, less than 70% of which are singletons. Whole-study findings and limits: Later, TCR association rates were found to vary by HLA locus, highest for DRB1 and lowest for HLA-C. An analysis done earlier found most TCR beta V segments productive about 87% or about 30% of the time. It was confirmed in vitro that a few of the CMV-associated chains were specific for CMV antigens.

The source material was PBMCs. The gene calls are TRBV4-2 and TRBJ2-7; D is possibly TRBD2 (6 bases). This receptor was taken from a woman aged 25 to 39 in good health and CMV-seronegative. The DNA for the CDR3 is TGTGCCAGCAGCCAAGAGGCGGGGAGCTCCTACGAGCAGTACTTC. Its translation: CASSQEAGSSYEQYF.